This record looks at one T cell receptor beta chain sequence and its context. Deletions cut 3 bases from V and 0 bases from J, with 9 bases between. From germline, CDR1 is SGHNT and CDR2 YENEEA. The CDR3 loop spans 16 amino acids. The sample is drawn from a study of preoperative IRX-2 immunotherapy in early breast cancer. Measured with immunoSEQ multiplex PCR; TCRdb has only the in-frame clones, and not every one. The sample holds 30,000 to 45,000 clones, roughly four fifths seen once. Treatment indicated: preoperative locoregional IRX-2 cytokine immunotherapy. Preoperative locoregional IRX-2 cytokine immunotherapy was tested in the phase Ib source study.

Sample: lymph node tissue, taken after IRX-2 immunotherapy. The receptor was isolated from a human donor with breast cancer. The chain combines TRBV11-3 with TRBJ1-6; D gene unclear. In nucleotides, the CDR3 is TGTGCCAGCAGCTTGTTTGGTAGCTCCTATAATTCACCCCTCCACTTT. Translated, it gives CASSLFGSSYNSPLHF.